The 20 T cell receptor beta chains given below trace back to one sample, sequenced in a study of cytomegalovirus exposure and HLA in healthy donors. The PCR was carried out with 60 Vbeta primers and 13 Jbeta primers. Clones were read by immunoSEQ multiplex PCR, and TCRdb kept only the in-frame ones, dropping some. The sample records roughly 150,000 clones, roughly 84% being singletons. Sequenced material: PBMCs. The receptor set was obtained from a woman under 30 in good health and CMV-seronegative.

The chain is built from TRBV7-2 and TRBJ1-3, with unresolved D. From germline, CDR1 is SGHTA and CDR2 FQGNSA. Trimming took off 4 bases at V and 0 bases at J, with 10 bases between the two ends. The CDR3 is 15 amino acids. Written as DNA, the CDR3 is TGTGCCAGCAGCTCCAGAGGAGGCTCTGGAAACACCATATATTTT. This encodes CASSSRGGSGNTIYF. The variable domain in full, completed from reference TRBV7-2 and TRBJ1-3, reads GAGVSQSPSNKVTEKGKDVELRCDPISGHTALYWYRQSLGQGLEFLIYFQGNSAPDKSGLPSDRFSAERTGGSVSTLTIQRTQQEDSAVYLCASSSRGGSGNTIYFGEGSWLTVV.

V gene TRBV2 combines with J gene TRBJ2-2, with 11 bases lining up with TRBD2. V shed 0 bases, J shed 1 base, and the junction held 7 bases outside the gene matches. Germline values: CDR1 SNHLY, CDR2 FYNNEI. The CDR3 totals 19 residues. CDR3: CASSEAGLAGTLNTGELFF. The CDR3 bases are TGTGCCAGCAGTGAAGCAGGACTAGCGGGTACACTGAACACCGGGGAGCTGTTTTTT. The whole variable domain, remainder taken from reference TRBV2 and TRBJ2-2, is EPEVTQTPSHQVTQMGQEVILRCVPISNHLYFYWYRQILGQKVEFLVSFYNNEISEKSEIFDDQFSVERPDGSNFTLKIRSTKLEDSAMYFCASSEAGLAGTLNTGELFFGEGSRLTVL.

V usage is TRBV5-8 and J usage is TRBJ2-1; 12 bases fit TRBD2. Trimming took 2 bases from V and 6 from J; bases not matched to a gene: 6. The CDR3 contains 16 residues. CDR1 and CDR2 from the germline V gene are SGHTS and YDEGEE. This chain's CDR3 is CASSFRSSGRVNEQFF. Here the CDR3 DNA reads TGTGCCAGCAGCTTTAGGTCTAGCGGGAGGGTCAATGAGCAGTTCTTC.

The chain joins TRBV11-1 to TRBJ2-7, with 8 bases fitting TRBD1. V was clipped by 5 bases and J by 7 bases; unmatched bases: 4. CDR1 is SGHAT and CDR2 is FQDESV in the germline V gene (reference sequence). This CDR3 has 12 residues. DNA of the CDR3: TGTGCCAGCAGCCGGGACAGGCTTGAGCAGTACTTC. Protein product: CASSRDRLEQYF.

The rearrangement joins TRBV30 to TRBJ2-7; 10 nucleotides match TRBD2. The V segment lost 0 bases and the J segment 6 bases; nucleotides outside the gene matches: 5. The CDR3 loop spans 14 amino acids. Germline CDR1 and CDR2: GTSNPN and SVGIG (reference sequence). This CDR3 reads CAWSVSVAGGEQYF. DNA for the CDR3: TGTGCCTGGAGTGTATCGGTAGCGGGAGGCGAGCAGTACTTC.

The chain combines TRBV18 with TRBJ2-5, with D hard to call. The germline gives CDR1 KGHSH, CDR2 LQKENI. Trimming took 6 bases from V and 3 from J, leaving 17 bases between them. This CDR3 has 15 amino acids. The CDR3 nucleotides read TGTGCCAGCTCCTCTGAAGGAAACAGTAAAGAGACCCAGTACTTC. This gives the protein CASSSEGNSKETQYF.

This clone has a handful of counts. The chain carries TRBV7-8 and TRBJ2-5, with TRBD2 identical over 8 bases. This CDR3 contains 15 residues. V trimming: 4 bases; J trimming: 1 base; junction bases outside the gene matches: 5. Germline V gene lookup returns CDR1 SGHVS and CDR2 FQNEAQ. CDR3 bases: TGTGCCAGCAGCTCCAGCGGGAGACCCCAAGAGACCCAGTACTTC. It encodes CASSSSGRPQETQYF. The full variable domain, with the rest looked up from reference TRBV7-8 and TRBJ2-5, is GAGVSQSPRYKVAKRGQDVALRCDPISGHVSLFWYQQALGQGPEFLTYFQNEAQLDKSGLPSDRFFAERPEGSVSTLKIQRTQQEDSAVYLCASSSSGRPQETQYFGPGTRLLVL.

CDR3 DNA sequence: TGTGCCAGCCAACGTTCGGCGGGGGGATCATATGGCTACACCTTC. Residues: CASQRSAGGSYGYTF. The chain employs TRBV27 and TRBJ1-2; the D gene is possibly TRBD1 (5 bases). V lost 8 bases to trimming and J lost 5 bases, with 21 bases between them. CDR1 and CDR2 (germline): MNHEY, SMNVEV (reference sequence). The length of the CDR3 is 15 residues.

The V gene is TRBV27, the J gene TRBJ2-5; 8 nucleotides agree with TRBD2. The CDR3 consists of 15 residues. V trimming: 4 bases; J trimming: 5 bases; junction bases outside the gene matches: 9. Germline lookup yields CDR1 MNHEY and CDR2 SMNVEV (reference sequence). The CDR3 DNA is TGTGCCAGCAGTTATAGCGGGAACGTAGGGGAGACCCAGTACTTC. It is translated as CASSYSGNVGETQYF.

The V gene is TRBV28, the J gene TRBJ2-7; D gene unclear. CDR3 size: 12 residues. CDR1 and CDR2 from the germline V gene are MDHEN and SYDVKM. The V end was cut by 5 bases, the J end by 3 bases, with 8 bases between. CDR3 sequence reads: CASSHYDYEQYF. CDR3 nucleotide sequence: TGTGCCAGCAGTCACTATGACTACGAGCAGTACTTC.

This clone was seen a single time. The chain links TRBV10-3 to TRBJ2-2; 7 bases map to TRBD1. Germline trimming cut 4 bases from V and 7 bases from J; bases unmatched to any gene: 6. Germline lookup yields CDR1 ENHRY and CDR2 SYGVKD. The CDR3 is 14 amino acids. CDR3 loop: CAISGTGENGELFF. Written as DNA, the CDR3 is TGTGCCATCAGTGGTACAGGGGAAAACGGGGAGCTGTTTTTT.

The chain is built from TRBV11-2 and TRBJ2-7; perhaps TRBD1 as D (6 bases). V lost 1 base, J lost 5 bases, and 15 bases lay in between. This CDR3 spans 15 amino acids. The germline gives CDR1 SGHAT, CDR2 FQNNGV. The CDR3 region has the DNA TGTGCCAGCAGCTTAGCCCCGACAGGTTTGAACGAGCAGTACTTC. As protein: CASSLAPTGLNEQYF.

This clone is medium-sized within its sample. The V and J genes are TRBV7-9 and TRBJ2-5; 8 bases agree with TRBD1. From germline, CDR1 is SEHNR and CDR2 FQNEAQ (reference sequence). This CDR3 has 16 amino acids. Trimming removed 8 bases from V and 1 base from J; junction bases left unmatched: 12. CDR3 coding DNA: TGTGCCAGCTCTAGAAACAGGGGGATCGCCCAAGAGACCCAGTACTTC. Translation gives CASSRNRGIAQETQYF. The full variable domain, with the rest looked up from reference TRBV7-9 and TRBJ2-5, is DTGVSQNPRHKITKRGQNVTFRCDPISEHNRLYWYRQTLGQGPEFLTYFQNEAQLEKSRLLSDRFSAERPKGSFSTLEIQRTEQGDSAMYLCASSRNRGIAQETQYFGPGTRLLVL.

The J gene is TRBJ2-7, the V gene TRBV11-2; a possible D gene is TRBD2 (6 bases). Deletions cut 7 bases from V and 0 bases from J, with 22 bases between. The CDR3 extends over 17 amino acids. Germline V gene data show CDR1 as SGHAT and CDR2 as FQNNGV. CDR3 in amino acids: CASTTLEGSFISYEQYF. CDR3 DNA sequence: TGTGCCAGCACCACTCTGGAGGGCAGTTTCATCTCCTACGAGCAGTACTTC. Variable domain in full (rest from reference TRBV11-2 and TRBJ2-7): EAGVAQSPRYKIIEKRQSVAFWCNPISGHATLYWYQQILGQGPKLLIQFQNNGVVDDSQLPKDRFSAERLKGVDSTLKIQPAKLEDSAVYLCASTTLEGSFISYEQYFGPGTRLTVT.

In its sample, this clone was seen once. The chain has TRBV30 and TRBJ2-7; TRBD1 aligns across 10 bases. This CDR3 is 13 amino acids long. With V trimmed by 2 bases and J by 4 bases, 2 bases remained unmatched. CDR1 is GTSNPN and CDR2 is SVGIG in the germline V gene (reference sequence). CDR3 region: CAWSWDRGYEQYF. The CDR3 region has the DNA TGTGCCTGGAGTTGGGACAGGGGATACGAGCAGTACTTC.

The V gene is TRBV11-2, the J gene TRBJ2-7; a weak D match, TRBD1 (6 bases). The CDR3 is made up of 13 amino acids. Germline V gene data show CDR1 as SGHAT and CDR2 as FQNNGV. Trimming left V 5 bases short and J 3 bases short, with 11 bases between. The CDR3 spells CASSGDTFYEQYF. In nucleotides, the CDR3 is TGTGCCAGCAGCGGGGACACCTTCTACGAGCAGTACTTC.

This clone was recorded only once. The chain recombines TRBV7-3 with TRBJ2-3; 8 bases line up with TRBD2. The length of the CDR3 is 15 residues. CDR1 is SGHTA, CDR2 FQGTGA, per germline. Trimming took 5 bases from V and 1 from J; bases not matched to a gene: 5. CDR3 loop: CASSLLAAGTDTQYF. DNA of the CDR3: TGTGCCAGCAGCCTACTAGCGGCGGGCACAGATACGCAGTATTTT.

V usage is TRBV6-5 and J usage is TRBJ2-5, with 14 bases matching TRBD2. The germline CDR1 and CDR2 sequences are MNHEY and SVGAGI. The J segment lost 2 bases and the V segment lost 4 bases, leaving 3 bases of the junction unmatched. This CDR3 comprises 16 residues. The CDR3 sequence: CASSLGLAGEQETQYF. In DNA, the CDR3 is TGTGCCAGCAGTTTGGGACTAGCGGGAGAACAAGAGACCCAGTACTTC.

The table lists this clone with a count of one. The gene calls are TRBV29-1 and TRBJ1-5; D is possibly TRBD1 (6 bases). This CDR3 has 13 residues. V was shortened by 5 bases and J by 3 bases, with 11 bases between the two germline ends. From germline, CDR1 is SQVTM and CDR2 ANQGSEA. The CDR3: CSVSRGNNQPQHF. In DNA form, the CDR3 reads TGCAGCGTTAGCAGGGGAAACAATCAGCCCCAGCATTTT.

V usage is TRBV6-4 and J usage is TRBJ2-1, with D possibly matching TRBD2 (5 bases). The CDR3 spans 15 residues. The germline V gene has CDR1 MRHNA and CDR2 SNTAGT. Trimming took off 3 bases at V and 8 bases at J, with 17 bases between the two ends. In DNA form, the CDR3 reads TGTGCCAGCAGTGAGAGTAGAGAGGGCGGATATGAGCAGTTCTTC. Translating it yields CASSESREGGYEQFF.